The 25 T cell receptor beta chains below were found in one sample sequenced in a study of tumor and adjacent non-tumor tissue in lung cancer (dated by TCRdb to the late 2010s). Bulk unsorted tissue served as the source for RNA extraction, and RNA quality was assessed using a NanoDrop ND-1000 and an Agilent 2100. Library method: multiplex PCR. The data were produced on an Illumina HiSeq 2500. TCRbeta libraries were constructed through three rounds of nested PCR with primers (Table S4) according to protocols adapted from ARM-PCR. Through fastp at Q25 and MiXCR, TCRdb rebuilt clones from the public reads, retaining in-frame beta chains. Each entry merges the rows of one CDR3 protein and shows their most common DNA and genes. Within this sample are tens of thousands of distinct CDR3 sequences, with 55% to 75% of them counted one time only. The top ten constitute 20% of the sample. Sequenced input: lung tumor tissue. These receptors were obtained from a man aged 45-65 years with non-small cell lung cancer.

For this clonotype: A junction end diverges from the germline sequence, so it may reflect a read error. The genes are TRBV30 and TRBJ2-5, with a possible D match to TRBD2 (5 bases). In germline, CDR1 is GTSNPN, CDR2 SVGIG (reference sequence). This CDR3 contains 14 residues. The CDR3 DNA is TGTACCTGGAGTGTGGACTGGTTCGGAGAGACCCAGTACTTC. Residues: CTWSVDWFGETQYF.

A few counts support this clonotype. A read error may be the cause here, since a much bigger clone is one base away. Written as DNA, the CDR3 is TGTGCCAGCAGCAAAACCGGGACAGGGGGCGTCGATGAGCAGTTCTTC. Amino acids: CASSKTGTGGVDEQFF. This chain connects TRBV11-1 to TRBJ2-1; TRBD1 aligns across 12 bases. Germline values: CDR1 SGHAT, CDR2 FQDESV (reference sequence). The V gene end was trimmed by 5 bases and the J gene end by 8 bases; junction bases not matched to a gene: 10. This CDR3 spans 16 amino acids.

Turning to this clonotype: Its ends do not fully match the called genes, so a read error is possible. The chain is built from TRBV5-4 and TRBJ2-5; D is unresolved. Germline V gives CDR1 SGHNT, CDR2 YYREEE (reference sequence). This CDR3 contains 14 residues. The CDR3 region has the DNA TGTGCCAGCAGCTCGGAGTGGGATGAAGAGACCCAGTATTTC. As protein: CASSSEWDEETQYF.

As to this clonotype: A junction boundary mismatches the germline segment, possibly from a read error. This chain links TRBV29-1 with TRBJ2-7, with 10 bases lining up with TRBD1. The V gene's germline CDR1 is SQVTM and CDR2 ANQGSEA. This CDR3 comprises 13 residues. Here the CDR3 DNA reads TGCAGCGTAGTCCGGGACAGGGGCCACGACCAGTACTTC. It encodes CSVVRDRGHDQYF.

As regards this clonotype: This is likely a read error, given that the CDR3 carries no conserved phenylalanine or tryptophan at its end. The chain is built from TRBV6-6 and TRBJ2-2; possibly TRBD1 or TRBD2 for D (6 bases each). The CDR3 has 15 residues. Per the germline V gene, CDR1 is MNHNY and CDR2 is SVGAGI (reference sequence). The CDR3 DNA sequence: TGTGCCAGTAGTTCCACCGGGGGCGATACCGGGGAGCTGTTTTTG. Encoded protein: CASSSTGGDTGELFL.

Worth noting for this clonotype: The junction does not match germline at one end; this may be a read error. V usage is TRBV11-2 and J usage is TRBJ2-1, with D possibly being TRBD2 (5 bases). CDR3 size: 15 residues. Germline assignment: CDR1 SGHAT and CDR2 FQNNGV. The CDR3 nucleotides read TGTGGCAGCAGCCCTCCTGGCGGGTGCGGTTATGAGCAGTTCTTC. Amino acids: CGSSPPGGCGYEQFF.

The rearrangement uses TRBV5-1 and TRBJ1-6; TRBD1 matches at 7 bases. The V segment lost 3 bases and the J segment 8 bases; nucleotides outside the gene matches: 23. CDR3 length: 20 amino acids. Looked up from germline, CDR1 is SGHRS and CDR2 is YFSETQ. CDR3 region: CASSSQPGGAGGSSDSPLHF. In DNA form, the CDR3 reads TGCGCCAGCAGCTCCCAACCGGGAGGAGCAGGGGGAAGTTCTGATTCACCCCTCCACTTT. Full variable domain (rest looked up from reference TRBV5-1 and TRBJ1-6): KAGVTQTPRYLIKTRGQQVTLSCSPISGHRSVSWYQQTPGQGLQFLFEYFSETQRNKGNFPGRFSGRQFSNSRSEMNVSTLELGDSALYLCASSSQPGGAGGSSDSPLHFGNGTRLTVT.

As for this clonotype: A much larger clonotype is one base distant, so this may be a read error. The chain links TRBV12-3 or TRBV12-4 to TRBJ2-7; tentatively, D is TRBD1 or TRBD2 (5 bases each). Between the trimmed V and J ends, which lost 6 bases and 1 base, there was a span of 16 bases. The CDR3 sequence is 15 residues long. In DNA, the CDR3 is TGTGCCAGCAGATTGGGACCAACCGAATCCTACGAGCAGTACTTC. Translating gives CASRLGPTESYEQYF.

This clonotype was detected many times. This chain connects TRBV14 to TRBJ1-6; 12 positions agree with TRBD1. The CDR3 is 19 amino acids. Losses at the gene ends were 4 bases for V and 0 bases for J; bases not matched to a gene: 7. Germline V gene sequence: CDR1 SGHDN, CDR2 FVKESK. The CDR3 here is CASSPGTGGLSSYNSPLHF. The CDR3 region has the DNA TGTGCCAGCAGCCCCGGGACAGGGGGCTTGAGCTCCTATAATTCACCCCTCCACTTT.

This clonotype showed up just a few times. An end of the junction does not agree with germline; a read error may underlie this. The CDR3 spells CASSLRGCGTQNF. DNA for the CDR3: TGTGCCAGCAGCCTAAGAGGGTGCGGTACGCAGAATTTT. The chain combines TRBV11-2 with TRBJ2-3, with D tentatively TRBD2 (5 bases). The germline CDR1 and CDR2 sequences are SGHAT and FQNNGV. The CDR3 is 13 residues long.

The rearrangement links TRBV5-1 to TRBJ2-2; D may be TRBD2 (5 bases). Germline-derived CDR1 and CDR2 are SGHRS and YFSETQ. V was trimmed by 7 bases and J by 9 bases, leaving 16 bases between them. This CDR3 has 13 amino acids. CDR3 residues: CASHPGITRELFF. The CDR3 coding sequence is TGCGCCAGCCACCCGGGAATAACGAGGGAGCTGTTTTTT.

The rearrangement uses TRBV4-1 and TRBJ2-1; a weak D match, TRBD2 (5 bases). Trimming removed 4 bases from V and 2 bases from J, with 15 bases in between. The length of the CDR3 is 16 residues. Germline V gene lookup returns CDR1 MGHRA and CDR2 YSYEKL. The CDR3 spells CASSLRSTGTYNEQFF. DNA for the CDR3: TGCGCCAGCAGCCTAAGGAGTACCGGGACCTACAATGAGCAGTTCTTC.

This clonotype was observed a few times. CDR3 sequence (DNA): TGCGCCAGCAGCGCCGGACAGGGAAATTTCCCCACAGATACGCAGTATTTT. It codes for CASSAGQGNFPTDTQYF. This chain uses TRBV5-1 with TRBJ2-3; 8 positions match TRBD1. The germline gives CDR1 SGHRS, CDR2 YFSETQ. Trimming took 4 bases from V and 2 from J; bases not matched to a gene: 12. This CDR3 comprises 17 residues.

This clonotype has a single count. A read error is likely, as this CDR3 ends without the conserved phenylalanine or tryptophan. The chain joins TRBV11-3 to TRBJ2-1; tentative D call: TRBD1 (6 bases). This CDR3 spans 15 amino acids. Looked up from germline, CDR1 is SGHNT and CDR2 is YENEEA. The CDR3: CASSFGPEGGNEQFL. The CDR3 DNA reads TGCGCCAGCAGCTTTGGACCTGAAGGGGGCAATGAGCAGTTCCTC.

The chain joins TRBV5-5 to TRBJ2-7, with no clear D. Looked up from germline, CDR1 is SGHKS and CDR2 is YYEKEE (reference sequence). The CDR3 is made up of 16 amino acids. V was trimmed by 4 bases and J by 2 bases, leaving 19 bases between them. As DNA, the CDR3 is TGTGCCAGCAGCCCCCAAATGACAATCCGAACCTACGAGCAGTACTTC. Its translation is CASSPQMTIRTYEQYF.

This clonotype has a single count. One end of the junction fails to match germline, which may point to a read error. The V call is TRBV10-2, the J call TRBJ2-3; TRBD1 agrees at 10 bases. Germline lookup yields CDR1 WSHSY and CDR2 SAAADI. The CDR3 contains 15 residues. The CDR3 bases are TGCGCTAGCACTGCGACAGGGGGCTACGCAGATACGCAGTATTTT. It specifies CASTATGGYADTQYF.

This clonotype was seen ten or more times. The CDR3 bases are TGTGCCAGCAGCCGGGACAGGGATAATTCACCCCTCCACTTT. Its translation: CASSRDRDNSPLHF. The chain employs TRBV14 and TRBJ1-6; 9 positions agree with TRBD1. The CDR3 has 14 residues. The germline CDR1 and CDR2 sequences are SGHDN and FVKESK. The V segment lost 4 bases and the J segment 5 bases; nucleotides outside the gene matches: 0. The variable domain in full, with the rest retrieved from reference TRBV14 and TRBJ1-6, is EAGVTQFPSHSVIEKGQTVTLRCDPISGHDNLYWYRRVMGKEIKFLLHFVKESKQDESGMPNNRFLAERTGGTYSTLKVQPAELEDSGVYFCASSRDRDNSPLHFGNGTRLTVT.

This clonotype was observed a handful of times. This chain joins TRBV20-1 and TRBJ2-2; either TRBD1 or TRBD2 may fit D (5 bases each). Germline V gene lookup returns CDR1 DFQATT and CDR2 SNEGSKA (reference sequence). The ends were cut back, 1 base at V and 7 bases at J, with 16 bases in the middle. This CDR3 is 15 amino acids long. The CDR3 DNA reads as TGCAGTGCTAGAGGTGGTGAGGGGACGGACGGGGAGCTGTTTTTT. Translating it yields CSARGGEGTDGELFF.

On this clonotype: An end of the junction does not agree with germline; a read error may underlie this. This chain connects TRBV6-5 to TRBJ1-5; no definite D call. This CDR3 is built from 15 residues. Germline V CDR1 and CDR2: MNHEY, SVGAGI. The CDR3 sequence: CAGSFRSNSNQPQHF. The DNA for the CDR3 is TGTGCCGGCAGTTTTAGGAGTAATAGCAATCAGCCCCAGCATTTT.

The CDR3 here is CAIRTGELAGVPYEQYF. The CDR3 DNA reads as TGTGCCATCAGGACAGGGGAACTAGCGGGTGTTCCCTACGAGCAGTACTTC. The V and J genes are TRBV10-3 and TRBJ2-7; D is perhaps TRBD2 (9 bases). This CDR3 contains 17 residues. Trimming shortened V by 6 bases and J by 2 bases, and 23 bases separated the two germline ends. Germline-derived CDR1 and CDR2 are ENHRY and SYGVKD.

This clonotype has ten or more counts. The rearrangement uses TRBV4-1 and TRBJ2-5; 12 bases are shared with TRBD1. CDR3 length equals 17 residues. Germline loops: CDR1 MGHRA, CDR2 YSYEKL. V gave up 4 bases and J gave up 5 bases; unmatched junction bases: 11. CDR3 loop: CASSPSGQGATGETQYF. In nucleotides, the CDR3 is TGCGCCAGCAGCCCGTCGGGACAGGGGGCTACCGGGGAGACCCAGTACTTC.

On this clonotype itself: This likely comes from a read error, as the CDR3 has no conserved phenylalanine or tryptophan at its end. No DNA is shown, since the ends of the CDR3 on it are uncertain; the CDR3 is the one TCRdb lists. The V gene is TRBV6-6, the J gene TRBJ1-6. Both ends counted, the CDR3 spans 17 residues. CDR1 and CDR2 (germline): MNHNY, SVGAGI (reference sequence). The CDR3 sequence: CACSYDETGSYNSPLHL.

Concerning this clonotype itself: Since no conserved phenylalanine or tryptophan closes the CDR3, a read error is the likely cause. The V and J genes are TRBV5-1 and TRBJ2-2, with D maybe TRBD2 (6 bases). CDR1 is SGHRS and CDR2 is YFSETQ in the germline V gene. V lost 4 bases and J 2 bases, leaving 12 bases between the germline ends. The CDR3 has 15 amino acids. This CDR3 is CASSRDFPNTGELFL. The CDR3 DNA follows: TGCGCCAGCAGCAGGGACTTCCCAAACACCGGGGAGCTGTTTTTG.

This clonotype came up many times. The J gene is TRBJ1-1, the V gene TRBV10-1, with TRBD1 matching 9 bases. CDR1 and CDR2 (germline): WNHNN, SYGVQD (reference sequence). This CDR3 has 16 residues. J gave up 4 bases and V 0 bases, and 6 bases lay outside the gene matches. DNA of the CDR3: TGCGCCAGCAGTGAGTCTCCCGGGACAGGGACCACTGAAGCTTTCTTT. Translating gives CASSESPGTGTTEAFF.

A word on this clonotype: A much bigger clone sits one base away, suggesting this may be a read error. The rearrangement uses TRBV11-2 and TRBJ2-7; D is possibly TRBD1 or TRBD2 (5 bases each). Germline V CDR1 and CDR2: SGHAT, FQNNGV. The CDR3 has 14 residues. CDR3 sequence (DNA): TGTGCCAGCAGCACGGCAGAGGGGAATCGCGAGAAGTACTTC. Residues: CASSTAEGNREKYF.